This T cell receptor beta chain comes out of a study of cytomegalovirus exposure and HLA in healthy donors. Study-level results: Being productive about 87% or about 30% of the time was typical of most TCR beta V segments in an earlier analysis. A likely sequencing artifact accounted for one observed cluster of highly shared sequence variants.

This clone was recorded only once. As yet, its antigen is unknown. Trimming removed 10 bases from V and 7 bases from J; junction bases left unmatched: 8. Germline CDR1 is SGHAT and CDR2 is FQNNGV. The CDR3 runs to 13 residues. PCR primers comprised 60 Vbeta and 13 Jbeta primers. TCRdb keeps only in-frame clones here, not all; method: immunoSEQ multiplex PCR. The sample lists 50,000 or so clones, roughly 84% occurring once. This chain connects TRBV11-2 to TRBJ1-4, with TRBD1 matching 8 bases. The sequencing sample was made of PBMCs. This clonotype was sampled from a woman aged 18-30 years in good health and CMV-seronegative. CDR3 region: CATTGQAREKLFF. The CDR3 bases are TGTGCCACTACGGGACAGGCCCGTGAAAAACTGTTTTTT.